Each of the 17 T cell receptor beta chains below was sequenced from the same sample in a study of cytomegalovirus exposure and HLA in healthy donors. Sequencing used immunoSEQ multiplex PCR; TCRdb keeps in-frame clones, though not all of them. The sample has about 280,000 clones, 70% to 90% seen once. The sample was PBMCs. These receptors originate from a woman aged 18-30 years in good health and CMV-seronegative.

The rearrangement links TRBV6-5 to TRBJ1-1; tentatively, D is TRBD1 (6 bases). CDR1 MNHEY and CDR2 SVGAGI come from the germline V gene. V shed 4 bases and J shed 1 base, with 10 bases lying between them. The CDR3 has 14 amino acids. CDR3 sequence reads: CASSSRGWNTEAFF. In DNA, the CDR3 is TGTGCCAGCAGTTCCAGGGGTTGGAACACTGAAGCTTTCTTT.

The chain uses TRBV4-3 and TRBJ1-3; D call uncertain. Germline V lookup: CDR1 LGHNA, CDR2 YSLEER. This CDR3 has 17 residues. Trimming removed 0 bases from V and 2 bases from J, with 14 bases in between. As DNA, the CDR3 is TGCGCCAGCAGCCAAGATAGGCGGGGTCCGGCTGGAAACACCATATATTTT. Amino acids: CASSQDRRGPAGNTIYF.

CDR3 protein: CASSRDSTEAFF. The CDR3 DNA follows: TGTGCCAGCAGTCGGGACAGCACTGAAGCTTTCTTT. The chain employs TRBV6-5 and TRBJ1-1, with 7 nucleotides matching TRBD1. Trimming removed 5 bases from V and 4 bases from J; junction bases left unmatched: 1. The length of the CDR3 is 12 residues. Per germline, CDR1 MNHEY and CDR2 SVGAGI.

The table lists this clone with a count of one. V usage is TRBV7-8 and J usage is TRBJ1-2; 8 bases are a match to TRBD1. The CDR3 has 15 residues. V shed 5 bases, J shed 4 bases, and the junction held 9 bases outside the gene matches. Germline values: CDR1 SGHVS, CDR2 FQNEAQ. CDR3 in DNA: TGTGCCAGCAGCGCCTCAGGGGGCTCACGCTATGGCTACACCTTC. This translates into CASSASGGSRYGYTF.

This chain connects TRBV4-1 to TRBJ1-1, with D perhaps matching TRBD1 (5 bases). The V end lost 2 bases, the J end lost 3 bases, and 22 bases lay between the germline ends. The germline V gene encodes CDR1 MGHRA and CDR2 YSYEKL. There are 18 residues in the CDR3. The CDR3 loop is CASSQQRRTGGRDTEAFF. The CDR3 nucleotides read TGCGCCAGCAGCCAACAGAGACGAACCGGGGGGAGGGACACTGAAGCTTTCTTT.

The chain carries TRBV7-8 and TRBJ1-5; 9 bases match TRBD1. V dropped 5 bases and J dropped 3; count of bases not matched to a gene: 5. The length of the CDR3 is 15 residues. Germline assignment: CDR1 SGHVS and CDR2 FQNEAQ. The CDR3 sequence is CASSLGTGHNQPQHF. The CDR3 bases are TGTGCCAGCAGCCTTGGGACAGGGCACAATCAGCCCCAGCATTTT. Combining the CDR3 with reference TRBV7-8 and TRBJ1-5 gives the whole variable domain GAGVSQSPRYKVAKRGQDVALRCDPISGHVSLFWYQQALGQGPEFLTYFQNEAQLDKSGLPSDRFFAERPEGSVSTLKIQRTQQEDSAVYLCASSLGTGHNQPQHFGDGTRLSIL.

This chain connects TRBV7-2 to TRBJ2-4, with 8 bases that match TRBD1. The CDR3 is 14 amino acids. The V segment lost 5 bases and the J segment 5 bases; nucleotides outside the gene matches: 5. Germline V gene lookup returns CDR1 SGHTA and CDR2 FQGNSA. The CDR3 reads CASSPWTGQNIQYF. The CDR3 DNA reads as TGTGCCAGCAGCCCCTGGACAGGGCAAAACATTCAGTACTTC.

The chain carries TRBV2 and TRBJ2-5; 7 bases are a match to TRBD2. Germline V lookup: CDR1 SNHLY, CDR2 FYNNEI. The trim removed 7 bases at V and 5 bases at J, leaving 7 bases unmatched. The length of the CDR3 is 13 residues. CDR3 nucleotides: TGTGCCAGCATGGGTCTAGCGGTTGAGACCCAGTACTTC. Translated: CASMGLAVETQYF.

The chain joins TRBV2 to TRBJ1-2, with TRBD1 matching over 7 bases. V was clipped by 7 bases and J by 3 bases; unmatched bases: 8. Germline V gene sequence: CDR1 SNHLY, CDR2 FYNNEI. The CDR3 spans 14 residues. This CDR3 is CASTESQGDYGYTF. In DNA form, the CDR3 reads TGTGCCAGCACCGAGTCCCAGGGGGACTATGGCTACACCTTC.

The rearrangement joins TRBV2 to TRBJ2-5, with 8 bases identical to TRBD1. The CDR3 has 14 amino acids. Losses at the gene ends were 5 bases for V and 5 bases for J; bases not matched to a gene: 7. CDR1 is SNHLY, CDR2 FYNNEI, per germline. The CDR3 spells CASSWTGRGETQYF. CDR3 nucleotide sequence: TGTGCCAGCAGTTGGACAGGGCGCGGGGAGACCCAGTACTTC.

The chain links TRBV6-6 to TRBJ2-3, with a possible D match to TRBD1 (5 bases). The CDR3 runs 14 residues. Germline V gene lookup returns CDR1 MNHNY and CDR2 SVGAGI (reference sequence). The V and J ends lost 7 bases and 4 bases respectively, with 15 bases between them. CDR3 in amino acids: CASNQGLGADTQYF. In DNA form, the CDR3 reads TGTGCCAGCAATCAAGGCCTAGGGGCAGATACGCAGTATTTT.

The chain joins TRBV4-2 to TRBJ2-7; D is uncertain. This CDR3 spans 17 amino acids. Germline-derived CDR1 and CDR2 are LGHNA and YNFKEQ. With 0 bases removed from V and 1 base from J, the gap between germline ends came to 16 bases. The CDR3 DNA follows: TGTGCCAGCAGCCAAGAGGGCCCAGGCCCCCTGTCCTACGAGCAGTACTTC. Residues: CASSQEGPGPLSYEQYF.

The chain combines TRBV10-1 with TRBJ2-1; 7 bases map to TRBD1. This CDR3 region has 15 residues. The V gene's germline CDR1 is WNHNN and CDR2 SYGVQD (reference sequence). The V and J ends lost 3 bases and 0 bases, in that order; junction bases with no gene match: 2. Here the CDR3 DNA reads TGCGCCAGCAGTGACCCAGGGGGCTCCTACAATGAGCAGTTCTTC. Translating it yields CASSDPGGSYNEQFF.

The rearrangement links TRBV11-3 to TRBJ2-7; D ambiguous. This CDR3 spans 15 amino acids. V lost 4 bases and J 3 bases, leaving 16 bases between the germline ends. Germline values: CDR1 SGHNT, CDR2 YENEEA. The DNA of the CDR3 is TGTGCCAGCAGCTCAGTCGGGTCTCCCCTCTACGAGCAGTACTTC. Its translation: CASSSVGSPLYEQYF.

V usage is TRBV4-1 and J usage is TRBJ2-3; unclear D gene. CDR3 length: 14 amino acids. The ends were cut back, 4 bases at V and 2 bases at J, with 10 bases in the middle. Germline V gene sequence: CDR1 MGHRA, CDR2 YSYEKL. The CDR3 DNA reads TGCGCCAGCAGCCTGCGACTTCCCACAGATACGCAGTATTTT. Amino acid sequence: CASSLRLPTDTQYF.

The CDR3 loop reads CSAGNGGNYGGLFF. The CDR3 coding sequence is TGCAGCGCCGGAAACGGGGGAAACTATGGAGGGCTGTTTTTT. The genes are TRBV29-1 and TRBJ2-2; weak D call: TRBD2 (6 bases). V gave up 7 bases and J gave up 13 bases, with 25 bases separating them. Germline V CDR1 and CDR2: SQVTM, ANQGSEA. The CDR3 has 14 residues.

To note about this clone: Other DNA sequences within the sample encode an identical CDR3. The chain employs TRBV11-3 and TRBJ2-7; 9 positions match TRBD1. This CDR3 is 14 amino acids long. The V segment lost 5 bases and the J segment 2 bases; nucleotides outside the gene matches: 4. CDR1 and CDR2 (germline): SGHNT, YENEEA. The CDR3 sequence: CASSPGQGTYEQYF. The CDR3 region has the DNA TGTGCCAGCAGCCCGGGACAGGGAACCTACGAGCAGTACTTC.